This TCR beta chain was identified during a study of cytomegalovirus exposure and HLA in healthy donors. The primer mix had 60 Vbeta and 13 Jbeta primers. Sequencing was performed with immunoSEQ multiplex PCR; in TCRdb, only in-frame clones are kept and a portion is missing. The table lists about 64,000 clones, 85% to 90% of them singletons. V gave up 0 bases and J gave up 0 bases, with 12 bases separating them. This CDR3 region has 17 residues. CDR1 LGHNA and CDR2 YNFKEQ come from the germline V gene. Sequenced input: PBMCs. This clonotype originated in a female donor in good health and CMV-seronegative. V usage is TRBV4-2 and J usage is TRBJ2-4; D is perhaps TRBD1 (5 bases). The CDR3: CASSQDTGSIAKNIQYF. The CDR3 DNA follows: TGTGCCAGCAGCCAAGATACAGGTTCAATAGCCAAAAACATTCAGTACTTC.